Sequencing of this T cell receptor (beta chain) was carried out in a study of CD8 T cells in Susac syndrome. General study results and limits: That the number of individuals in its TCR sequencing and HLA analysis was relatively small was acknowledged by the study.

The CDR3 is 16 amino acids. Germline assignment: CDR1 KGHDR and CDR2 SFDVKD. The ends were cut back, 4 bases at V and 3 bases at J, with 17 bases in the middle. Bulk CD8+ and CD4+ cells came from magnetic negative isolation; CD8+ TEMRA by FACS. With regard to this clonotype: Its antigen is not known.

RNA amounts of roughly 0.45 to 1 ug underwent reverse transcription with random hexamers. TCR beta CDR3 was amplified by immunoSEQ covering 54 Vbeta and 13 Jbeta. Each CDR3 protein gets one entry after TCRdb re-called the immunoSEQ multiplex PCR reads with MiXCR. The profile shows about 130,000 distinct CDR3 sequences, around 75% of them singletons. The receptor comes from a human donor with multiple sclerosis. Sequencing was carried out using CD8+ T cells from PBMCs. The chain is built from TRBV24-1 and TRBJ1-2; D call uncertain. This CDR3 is CATSDPSTRLDYGYTF. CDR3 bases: TGTGCCACCAGTGACCCTTCTACTCGGCTTGACTATGGCTACACCTTC.